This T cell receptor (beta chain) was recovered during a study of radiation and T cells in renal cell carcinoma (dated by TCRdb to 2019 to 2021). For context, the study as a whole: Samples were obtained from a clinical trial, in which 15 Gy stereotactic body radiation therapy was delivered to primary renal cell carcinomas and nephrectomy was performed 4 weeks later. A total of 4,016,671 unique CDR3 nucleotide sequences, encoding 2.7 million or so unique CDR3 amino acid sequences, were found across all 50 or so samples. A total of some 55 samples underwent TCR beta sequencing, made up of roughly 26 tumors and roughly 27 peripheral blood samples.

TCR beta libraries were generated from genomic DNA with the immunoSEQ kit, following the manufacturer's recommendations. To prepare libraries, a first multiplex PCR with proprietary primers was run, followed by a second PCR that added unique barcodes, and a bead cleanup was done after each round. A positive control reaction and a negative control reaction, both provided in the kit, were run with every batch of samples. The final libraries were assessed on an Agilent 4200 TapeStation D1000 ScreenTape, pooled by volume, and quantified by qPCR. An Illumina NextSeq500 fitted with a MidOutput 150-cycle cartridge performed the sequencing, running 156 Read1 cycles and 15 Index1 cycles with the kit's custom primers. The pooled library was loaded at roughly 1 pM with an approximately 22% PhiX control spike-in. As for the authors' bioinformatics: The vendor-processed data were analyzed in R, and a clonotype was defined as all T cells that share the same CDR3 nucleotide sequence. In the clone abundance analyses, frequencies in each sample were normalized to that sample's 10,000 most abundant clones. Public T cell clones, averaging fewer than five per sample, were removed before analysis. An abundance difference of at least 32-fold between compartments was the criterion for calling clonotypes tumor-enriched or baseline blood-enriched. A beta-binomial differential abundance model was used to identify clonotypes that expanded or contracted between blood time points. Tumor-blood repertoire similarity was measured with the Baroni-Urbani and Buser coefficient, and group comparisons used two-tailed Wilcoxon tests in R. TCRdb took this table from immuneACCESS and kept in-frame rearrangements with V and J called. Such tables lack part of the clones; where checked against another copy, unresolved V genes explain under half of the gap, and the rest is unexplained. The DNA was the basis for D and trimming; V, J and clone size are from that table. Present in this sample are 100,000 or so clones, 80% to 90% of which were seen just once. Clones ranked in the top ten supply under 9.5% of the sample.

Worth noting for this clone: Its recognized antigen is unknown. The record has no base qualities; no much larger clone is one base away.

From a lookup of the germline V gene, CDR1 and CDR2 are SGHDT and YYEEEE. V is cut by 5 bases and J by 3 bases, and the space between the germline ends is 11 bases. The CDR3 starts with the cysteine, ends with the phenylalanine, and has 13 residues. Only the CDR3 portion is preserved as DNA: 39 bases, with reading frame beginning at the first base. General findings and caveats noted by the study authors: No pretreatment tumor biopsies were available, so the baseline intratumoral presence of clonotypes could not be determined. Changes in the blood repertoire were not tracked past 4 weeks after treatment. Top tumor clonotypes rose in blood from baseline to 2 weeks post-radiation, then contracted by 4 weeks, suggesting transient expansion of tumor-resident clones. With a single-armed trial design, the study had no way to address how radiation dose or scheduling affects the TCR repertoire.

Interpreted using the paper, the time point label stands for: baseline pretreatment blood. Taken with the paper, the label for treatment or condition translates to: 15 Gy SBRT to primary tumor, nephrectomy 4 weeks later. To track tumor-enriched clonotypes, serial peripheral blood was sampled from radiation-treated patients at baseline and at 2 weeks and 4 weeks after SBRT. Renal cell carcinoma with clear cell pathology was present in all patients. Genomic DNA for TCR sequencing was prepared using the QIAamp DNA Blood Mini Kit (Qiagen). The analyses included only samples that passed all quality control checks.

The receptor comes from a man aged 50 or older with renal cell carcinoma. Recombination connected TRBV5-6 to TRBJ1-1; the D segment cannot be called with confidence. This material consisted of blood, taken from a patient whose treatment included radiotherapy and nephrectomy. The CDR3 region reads CASRPGPYTEAFF. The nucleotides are TGTGCCAGCAGACCAGGACCGTACACTGAAGCTTTCTTT. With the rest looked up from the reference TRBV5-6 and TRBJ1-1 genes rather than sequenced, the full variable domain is DAGVTQSPTHLIKTRGQQVTLRCSPKSGHDTVSWYQQALGQGPQFIFQYYEEEERQRGNFPDRFSGHQFPNYSSELNVNALLLGDSALYLCASRPGPYTEAFFGQGTRLTVV.